This T cell receptor (beta chain) was obtained from a study of cytomegalovirus exposure and HLA in healthy donors. Both 60 Vbeta primers and 13 Jbeta primers went into the PCR. Authors' processing steps: Unique TCR beta chains totaled roughly 80 million in a later count, with roughly 10 million of them shared. The table came from immunoSEQ multiplex PCR; TCRdb's copy has only in-frame clones and leaves some out. V and J calls and clone size follow that table, whereas D and trimming were derived from the DNA. The sample yields some 190,000 clones, 70% to 75% seen once. Donors likely had unrecorded immune exposures despite being nominally healthy when sampled. Study-wide results and caveats: Later genetic work tied a missense DCLRE1C variant to beta-chain V and J trimming.

The CDR3 has 16 amino acids. Germline V gene data show CDR1 as LGHNA and CDR2 as YSLEER. Deletions cut 0 bases from V and 2 bases from J, with 12 bases between. In the case of this clone: Its antigen is unknown.

This receptor was taken from a man aged 25-45 years in good health and CMV-seropositive. The chain combines TRBV4-3 with TRBJ2-3; D perhaps matches TRBD1 (6 bases). Sequencing input: PBMCs. The CDR3 region has the DNA TGCGCCAGCAGCCAAGAGGGCAGGGGATTCACAGATACGCAGTATTTT. This gives the protein CASSQEGRGFTDTQYF.